This is a list of T cell receptor beta chains from one sample in a study of post-analysis software for immune sequencing data. In TCRdb, the PCR reads were re-called with MiXCR into one record per CDR3 protein. The sample lists approximately 460,000 distinct CDR3 sequences, roughly 45% occurring once. The sample consisted of blood. These receptors originate from a girl aged 10-17 years with multiple sclerosis. Each CDR3 is given without its conserved first and last residue.

V gene: TRBV14; J gene: TRBJ2-7; CDR3 protein: ASSQTGALFYEQY
V gene: TRBV4-1; J gene: TRBJ1-1; CDR3 protein: ASSPGPSNTEAF
V gene: TRBV20-1; J gene: TRBJ1-5; CDR3 protein: SAPGTGARGAAPA
V gene: TRBV24-1; J gene: TRBJ2-5; CDR3 protein: ATSDPRQQYQETQY
V gene: TRBV6-2/TRBV6-3; J gene: TRBJ2-1; CDR3 protein: ASQGHFSGVSYNEQF
V gene: TRBV28; J gene: TRBJ1-2; CDR3 protein: ASREGNYGYT
V gene: TRBV6-2/TRBV6-3; J gene: TRBJ2-1; CDR3 protein: ASSQAGTEQF
V gene: TRBV2; J gene: TRBJ2-3; CDR3 protein: ASPRSTDTQY
V gene: TRBV20-1; J gene: TRBJ1-1; CDR3 protein: SASVSGERAF
V gene: TRBV5-1; J gene: TRBJ2-1; CDR3 protein: ASSSGQGPGEQF
V gene: TRBV9; J gene: TRBJ2-1; CDR3 protein: ASSPRTSGNNEQF
V gene: TRBV7-2; J gene: TRBJ2-3; CDR3 protein: ASSFPQVAEHTDTQY
V gene: TRBV15; J gene: TRBJ2-7; CDR3 protein: ATSSSKSSYEQY